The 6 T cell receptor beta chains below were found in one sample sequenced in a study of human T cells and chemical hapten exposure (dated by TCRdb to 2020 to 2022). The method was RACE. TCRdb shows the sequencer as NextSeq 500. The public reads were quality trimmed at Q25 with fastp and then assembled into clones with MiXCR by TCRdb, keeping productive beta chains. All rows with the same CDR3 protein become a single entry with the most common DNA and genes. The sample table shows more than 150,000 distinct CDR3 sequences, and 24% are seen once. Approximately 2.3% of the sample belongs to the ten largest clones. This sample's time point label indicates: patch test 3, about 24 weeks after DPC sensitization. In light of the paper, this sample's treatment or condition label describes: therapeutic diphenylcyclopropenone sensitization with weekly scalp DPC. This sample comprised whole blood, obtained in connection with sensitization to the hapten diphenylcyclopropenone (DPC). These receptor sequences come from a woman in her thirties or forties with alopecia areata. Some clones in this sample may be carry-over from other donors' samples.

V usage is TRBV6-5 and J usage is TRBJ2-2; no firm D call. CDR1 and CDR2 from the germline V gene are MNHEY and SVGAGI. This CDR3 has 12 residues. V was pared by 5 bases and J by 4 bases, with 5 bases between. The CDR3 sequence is CASSPTTGELFF. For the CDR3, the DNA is TGTGCCAGCAGTCCAACCACCGGGGAGCTGTTTTTT.

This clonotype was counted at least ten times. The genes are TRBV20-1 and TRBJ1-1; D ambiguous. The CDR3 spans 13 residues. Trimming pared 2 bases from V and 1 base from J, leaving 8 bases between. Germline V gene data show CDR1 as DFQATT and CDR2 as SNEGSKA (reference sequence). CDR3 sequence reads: CSARLGTNTEAFF. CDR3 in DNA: TGCAGTGCTAGACTTGGTACGAACACTGAAGCTTTCTTT.

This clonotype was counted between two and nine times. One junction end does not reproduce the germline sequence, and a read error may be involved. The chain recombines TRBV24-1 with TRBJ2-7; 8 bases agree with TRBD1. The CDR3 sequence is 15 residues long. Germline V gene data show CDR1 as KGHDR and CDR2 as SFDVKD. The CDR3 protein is CATSDPTGDSYEQHF. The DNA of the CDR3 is TGTGCCACCAGTGACCCGACAGGGGATTCCTACGAGCAGCACTTC.

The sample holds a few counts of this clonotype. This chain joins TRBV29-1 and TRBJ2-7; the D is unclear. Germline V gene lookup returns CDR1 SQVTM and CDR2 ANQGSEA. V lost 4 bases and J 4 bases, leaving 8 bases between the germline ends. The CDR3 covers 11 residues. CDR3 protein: CSVAVGYEQYF. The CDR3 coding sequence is TGCAGCGTTGCGGTTGGATACGAGCAGTACTTC.

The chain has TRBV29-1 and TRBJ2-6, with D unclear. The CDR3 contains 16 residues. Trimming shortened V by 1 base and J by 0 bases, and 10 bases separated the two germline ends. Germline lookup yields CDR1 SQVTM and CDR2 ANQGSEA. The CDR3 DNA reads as TGCAGCGTTGAAGCCGGAAAGTCCTCTGGGGCCAACGTCCTGACTTTC. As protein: CSVEAGKSSGANVLTF. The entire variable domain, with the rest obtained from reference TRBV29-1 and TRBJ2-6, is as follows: SAVISQKPSRDICQRGTSLTIQCQVDSQVTMMFWYRQQPGQSLTLIATANQGSEATYESGFVIDKFPISRPNLTFSTLTVSNMSPEDSSIYLCSVEAGKSSGANVLTFGAGSRLTVL.

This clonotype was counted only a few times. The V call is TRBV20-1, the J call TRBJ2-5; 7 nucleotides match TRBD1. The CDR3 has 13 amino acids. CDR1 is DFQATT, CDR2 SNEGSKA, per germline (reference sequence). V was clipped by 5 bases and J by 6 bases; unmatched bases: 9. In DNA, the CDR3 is TGCAGTGCTGTCGGGGACAGTGGTCAGACCCAGTACTTC. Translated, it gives CSAVGDSGQTQYF.